This section outlines one T cell receptor (beta chain) sequence together with its context. Profiling relied on immunoSEQ multiplex PCR, and the TCRdb table lists in-frame clones only, not all of them. Seen here are 50,000 to 65,000 clones, 80% to 95% observed once, and the top ten hold about an eighth. The data are from a study of OX40 agonist ivuxolimab in advanced cancers. For the study at large: The study enrolled dose-escalation patients with hepatocellular carcinoma, melanoma, renal cell or head and neck cancer.

The germline gives CDR1 SGDLS, CDR2 YYNGEE. CDR3 length: 14 residues. V was shortened by 0 bases and J by 2 bases, with 8 bases between the two germline ends. This receptor was obtained from an adult with an advanced solid tumor such as melanoma, head and neck, liver or kidney cancer. The V call is TRBV9, the J call TRBJ1-1; D possibly corresponds to TRBD1 (5 bases). Sample: CD4+ or CD8+ T cells sorted from blood, taken in a trial of the OX40 agonist ivuxolimab. CDR3 protein: CASSVDRTNTEAFF. The CDR3 DNA follows: TGTGCCAGCAGCGTAGACAGGACAAACACTGAAGCTTTCTTT.